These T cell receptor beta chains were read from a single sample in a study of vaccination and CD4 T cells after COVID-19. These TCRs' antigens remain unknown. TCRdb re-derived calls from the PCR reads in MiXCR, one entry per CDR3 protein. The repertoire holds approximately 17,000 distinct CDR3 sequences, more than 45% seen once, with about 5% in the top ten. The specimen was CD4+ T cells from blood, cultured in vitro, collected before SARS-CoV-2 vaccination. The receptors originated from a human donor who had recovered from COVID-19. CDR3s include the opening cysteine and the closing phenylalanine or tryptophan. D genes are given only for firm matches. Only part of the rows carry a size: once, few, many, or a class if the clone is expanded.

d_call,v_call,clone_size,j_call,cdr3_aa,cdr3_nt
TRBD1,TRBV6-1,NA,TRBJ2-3,CASSGTGWADAQYF,TGTGCCAGCAGTGGGACAGGGTGGGCAGATGCGCAGTATTTT
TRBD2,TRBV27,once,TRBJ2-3,CASSTIRGGDPDTQYF,TGTGCCAGCAGTACGATTCGCGGGGGGGATCCAGATACGCAGTATTTT
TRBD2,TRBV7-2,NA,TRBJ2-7,CASSDRSGIYEQYF,TGTGCCAGCAGCGATCGGAGCGGGATCTACGAGCAGTACTTC
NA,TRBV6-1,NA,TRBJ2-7,CASLIQGRGYEQYF,TGTGCCAGCTTGATACAGGGTAGGGGCTACGAGCAGTACTTC
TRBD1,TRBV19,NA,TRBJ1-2,CASSVSNPARTGVHGYTF,TGTGCCAGTAGTGTAAGCAATCCGGCGAGGACAGGGGTCCATGGCTACACCTTC
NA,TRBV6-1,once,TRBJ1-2,CASSEAGRVGGYTF,TGTGCCAGCAGTGAAGCAGGCAGGGTGGGTGGCTACACCTTC
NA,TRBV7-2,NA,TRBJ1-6,CASSLEGDYSPLHF,TGTGCCAGCAGCTTAGAGGGGGACTATTCACCCCTCCACTTT
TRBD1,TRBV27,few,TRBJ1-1,CASRTTGAPNTEAFF,TGTGCCAGTCGGACTACAGGGGCGCCGAACACTGAAGCTTTCTTT
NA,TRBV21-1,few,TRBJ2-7,CASSIRGGLGEQYF,TGTGCCAGCAGCATCAGGGGTGGCCTCGGGGAGCAGTACTTC
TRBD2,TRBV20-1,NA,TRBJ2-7,CSAAGERGPDQQYF,TGCAGTGCCGCGGGGGAGCGGGGTCCTGATCAGCAGTACTTC
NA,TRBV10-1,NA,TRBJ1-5,CASSESGINQPQHF,TGCGCCAGCAGTGAATCAGGGATCAATCAGCCCCAGCATTTT
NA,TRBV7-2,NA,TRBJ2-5,CASNKFPFSRGEETQYF,TGTGCCAGCAACAAATTTCCATTCTCCAGGGGGGAAGAGACCCAGTACTTC
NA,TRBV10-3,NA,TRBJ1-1,CATETEVNTEAFF,TGTGCCACAGAAACAGAGGTTAACACTGAAGCTTTCTTT
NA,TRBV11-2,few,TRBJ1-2,CASSPSSRVGYGYTF,TGTGCCAGCAGCCCTAGTTCGCGGGTAGGGTATGGCTACACCTTC
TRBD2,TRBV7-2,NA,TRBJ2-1,CASSLVGTSGRYNEQFF,TGTGCCAGCAGCTTGGTAGGGACTAGCGGCCGTTACAATGAGCAGTTCTTC
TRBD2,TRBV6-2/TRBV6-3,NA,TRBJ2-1,CASLAERSSYNEQFF,TGTGCCAGCCTAGCGGAAAGGAGCTCCTACAATGAGCAGTTCTTC
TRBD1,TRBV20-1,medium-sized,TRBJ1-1,CSASRGQGNTEAFF,TGCAGTGCTAGCAGGGGACAGGGGAACACTGAAGCTTTCTTT
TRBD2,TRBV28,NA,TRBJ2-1,CASGTSGNGNEQFF,TGTGCCAGCGGAACTAGCGGAAATGGTAATGAGCAGTTCTTC
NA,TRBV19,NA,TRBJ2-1,CASRLTGTNEQFF,TGTGCCAGTAGACTGACGGGAACCAATGAGCAGTTCTTC
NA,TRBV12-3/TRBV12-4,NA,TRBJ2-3,CASSHPPGEGTQYF,TGTGCCAGCAGTCACCCACCGGGGGAAGGGACGCAGTATTTT
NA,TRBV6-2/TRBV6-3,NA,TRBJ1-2,CASSNPPPPGQNTF,TGTGCCAGCAGTAACCCTCCGCCTCCGGGACAAAACACCTTC
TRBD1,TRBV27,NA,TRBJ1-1,CASSLSGTGVGTEAFF,TGTGCCAGCAGTTTAAGTGGGACAGGGGTGGGCACTGAAGCTTTCTTT
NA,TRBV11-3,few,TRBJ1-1,CASSLAGEMDTEAFF,TGTGCCAGCAGCTTAGCGGGGGAGATGGACACTGAAGCTTTCTTT
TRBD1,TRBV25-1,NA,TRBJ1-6,CASNRDSNSPLHF,TGTGCCAGCAATAGGGACAGTAATTCACCCCTCCACTTT
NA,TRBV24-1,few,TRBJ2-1,CATSHTGAESYNEQFF,TGTGCCACCAGCCACACCGGGGCGGAATCCTACAATGAGCAGTTCTTC
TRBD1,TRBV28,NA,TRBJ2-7,CASNEVTGAFYEQYF,TGTGCCAGCAACGAAGTCACAGGGGCATTCTACGAGCAGTACTTC
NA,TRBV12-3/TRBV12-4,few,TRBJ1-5,CASSLAGGQPQHF,TGTGCCAGCAGTTTAGCAGGGGGACAGCCCCAGCATTTT
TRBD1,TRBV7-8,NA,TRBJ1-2,CASSLVRTGVYGYTF,TGTGCCAGCAGCCTCGTCCGGACAGGGGTCTATGGCTACACCTTC
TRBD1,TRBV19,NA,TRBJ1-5,CASSIGTGGGQPQHF,TGTGCCAGTAGTATTGGGACAGGGGGCGGTCAGCCCCAGCATTTT
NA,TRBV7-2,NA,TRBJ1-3,CASSLAGRISGNTIYF,TGTGCCAGCAGCTTAGCGGGCCGGATCTCTGGAAACACCATATATTTT
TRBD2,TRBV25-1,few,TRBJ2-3,CASSEYAGGWVDTQYF,TGTGCCAGCAGTGAATACGCGGGAGGGTGGGTAGATACGCAGTATTTT
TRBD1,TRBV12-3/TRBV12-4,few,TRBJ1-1,CASSRDRGFAAFF,TGTGCCAGCAGTCGGGACAGGGGATTCGCAGCTTTCTTT
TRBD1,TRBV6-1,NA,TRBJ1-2,CASSRLTGLNYGYTF,TGTGCCAGCAGCCGCTTGACAGGGCTTAACTATGGCTACACCTTC
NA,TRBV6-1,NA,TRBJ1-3,CASSRGQLTPGNTIYF,TGTGCCAGCAGTCGTGGACAGCTTACTCCTGGAAACACCATATATTTT
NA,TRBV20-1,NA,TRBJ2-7,CSASDPAGRSYEQYF,TGCAGTGCTAGTGACCCTGCGGGCCGATCCTACGAGCAGTACTTC
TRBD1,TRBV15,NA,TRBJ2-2,CATSRGGQGNTGELFF,TGTGCCACCAGCAGAGGTGGACAGGGTAATACCGGGGAGCTGTTTTTT
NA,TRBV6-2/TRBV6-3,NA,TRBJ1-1,CASSYETRTEAFF,TGTGCCAGCAGTTACGAGACGAGGACTGAAGCTTTCTTT
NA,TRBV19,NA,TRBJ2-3,CASSASFEQRNTQYF,TGTGCCAGTAGTGCATCTTTTGAGCAGCGAAATACGCAGTATTTT
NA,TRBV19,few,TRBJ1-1,CASSPRGGLTEAFF,TGTGCCAGTAGTCCGCGTGGGGGGTTGACTGAAGCTTTCTTT
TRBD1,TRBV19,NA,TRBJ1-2,CARNPGQVEYGYTF,TGTGCCAGGAACCCTGGACAGGTCGAGTATGGCTACACCTTC
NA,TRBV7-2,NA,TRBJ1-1,CASSLDKGRGWGAEAFF,TGTGCCAGCAGCTTAGATAAGGGCAGGGGCTGGGGGGCTGAAGCTTTCTTT
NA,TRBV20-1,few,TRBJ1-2,CSASSRNYGYTF,TGCAGTGCTAGCTCCAGGAACTATGGCTACACCTTC
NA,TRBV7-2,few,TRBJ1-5,CASSLTGTLNQPQHF,TGTGCCAGCAGCTTAACCGGGACACTGAATCAGCCCCAGCATTTT
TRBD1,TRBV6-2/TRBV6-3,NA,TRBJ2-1,CASTRDRGRINEQFF,TGTGCCAGCACCCGGGACAGGGGGCGGATCAATGAGCAGTTCTTC
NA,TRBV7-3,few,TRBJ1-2,CASSLDGSSYGYTF,TGTGCCAGCAGCTTGGACGGGAGTTCCTATGGCTACACCTTC
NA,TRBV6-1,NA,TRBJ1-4,CASRTERGGTEKLFF,TGTGCCAGCAGGACCGAAAGGGGGGGGACAGAAAAACTGTTTTTT
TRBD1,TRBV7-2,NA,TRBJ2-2,CASSLGSNRGTGELFF,TGTGCCAGCAGCTTAGGGTCGAACAGGGGGACCGGGGAGCTGTTTTTT
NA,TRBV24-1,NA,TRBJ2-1,CATSDWNNEQFF,TGTGCCACCAGTGATTGGAACAATGAGCAGTTCTTC
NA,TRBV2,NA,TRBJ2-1,CASKEGGNEQFF,TGTGCCAGCAAGGAGGGCGGCAATGAGCAGTTCTTC
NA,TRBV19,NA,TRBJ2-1,CATQGRRGNEQFF,TGTGCCACCCAGGGGAGGCGAGGCAATGAGCAGTTCTTC
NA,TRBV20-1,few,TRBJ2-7,CSAGSRGRHYEQYF,TGCAGTGCTGGGAGTCGGGGGCGGCACTACGAGCAGTACTTC
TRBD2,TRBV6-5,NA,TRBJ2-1,CASSYYKAGGNNEQFF,TGTGCCAGCAGTTACTACAAAGCGGGAGGGAACAATGAGCAGTTCTTC
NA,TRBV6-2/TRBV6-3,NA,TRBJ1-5,CASSYPWTGGSYSNQPQHF,TGTGCCAGCAGTTACCCGTGGACTGGGGGGTCATATAGCAATCAGCCCCAGCATTTT